Listed below are T cell receptor beta chains from one sample, sequenced in a study of early T cells in non-severe SARS-CoV-2 infection. TCRdb processed the 5' RACE reads anew with MiXCR; each CDR3 protein has one entry. The table has approximately 97,000 distinct CDR3 sequences, roughly 11% seen once; the top ten hold about 4.5%. The specimen comprised whole blood, sampled at baseline. These receptors were taken from an adult who was a healthcare worker with PCR-confirmed SARS-CoV-2 infection or an uninfected control (not recorded which). The CDR3 runs from the conserved cysteine through the conserved F or W. Each record gives: J gene, D gene, clone size, V gene, CDR3 DNA, CDR3 protein. D genes are given only for firm matches. The size of a clone is reported for some rows only, either as once, few or many, or as a class for expanded clones.

j_gene: TRBJ1-1
d_gene: -
abundance: -
v_gene: TRBV15
CDR3nt: TGTGCCACCAGCAGAGGTCTGACCGAAGAAGCTTTCTTT
CDR3aa: CATSRGLTEEAFF

j_gene: TRBJ2-3
d_gene: -
abundance: -
v_gene: TRBV7-2
CDR3nt: TGTGCCAGCAGCTTAGAGCGAACTTACACAGATACGCAGTATTTT
CDR3aa: CASSLERTYTDTQYF

j_gene: TRBJ2-7
d_gene: -
abundance: -
v_gene: TRBV27
CDR3nt: TGTGCCAGCAGTGTAGGAGACGGAGGGGAGCAGTACTTC
CDR3aa: CASSVGDGGEQYF

j_gene: TRBJ2-2
d_gene: -
abundance: few
v_gene: TRBV28
CDR3nt: TGTGCCACCACGCGCGAGAACACCGGGGAGCTGTTTTTT
CDR3aa: CATTRENTGELFF

j_gene: TRBJ1-5
d_gene: TRBD1
abundance: -
v_gene: TRBV30
CDR3nt: TGTGCCCGGAGTGGACAGGGTAATCAGCCCCAGCATTTT
CDR3aa: CARSGQGNQPQHF

j_gene: TRBJ1-2
d_gene: TRBD1
abundance: many
v_gene: TRBV28
CDR3nt: TGTGCCAGCAGAAAACAGGGGGCCGACTATGGCTACACCTTC
CDR3aa: CASRKQGADYGYTF

j_gene: TRBJ1-1
d_gene: -
abundance: -
v_gene: TRBV25-1
CDR3nt: TGTGCCAGCAGCCGCGGACAGCTTGAAGCTTTCTTT
CDR3aa: CASSRGQLEAFF

j_gene: TRBJ2-7
d_gene: TRBD1
abundance: few
v_gene: TRBV5-1
CDR3nt: TGCGCCAGCAGCTTGATGGACAGGGAATACGAGCAGTACTTC
CDR3aa: CASSLMDREYEQYF

j_gene: TRBJ1-1
d_gene: -
abundance: many
v_gene: TRBV14
CDR3nt: TGTGCCAGCAGCCAATCGTCAGGCGCTGAAGCTTTCTTT
CDR3aa: CASSQSSGAEAFF

j_gene: TRBJ2-5
d_gene: -
abundance: -
v_gene: TRBV27
CDR3nt: TGTGCCAGCAGTTTATCGCCTGGGGCCCAACAAGAGACCCAGTACTTC
CDR3aa: CASSLSPGAQQETQYF

j_gene: TRBJ2-7
d_gene: -
abundance: many
v_gene: TRBV20-1
CDR3nt: TGCAGTGCTAGTACAGGAGAATACGAGCAGTACTTC
CDR3aa: CSASTGEYEQYF

j_gene: TRBJ2-3
d_gene: -
abundance: few
v_gene: TRBV5-1
CDR3nt: TGCGCCAGCAGCTTGGCCTTGCAAGATACGCAGTATTTT
CDR3aa: CASSLALQDTQYF

j_gene: TRBJ2-3
d_gene: -
abundance: -
v_gene: TRBV29-1
CDR3nt: TGCAGCGTCGAGGCAGGCCCAGATACGCAGTATTTT
CDR3aa: CSVEAGPDTQYF

j_gene: TRBJ1-1
d_gene: -
abundance: -
v_gene: TRBV20-1
CDR3nt: TGCAGCTCAGGGGCGAGGAACACTGAAGCTTTCTTT
CDR3aa: CSSGARNTEAFF

j_gene: TRBJ2-1
d_gene: TRBD2
abundance: many
v_gene: TRBV30
CDR3nt: TGTGCCTGGGGCCGACTAGCGGGGGACCAATCCTACAATGAGCAGTTCTTC
CDR3aa: CAWGRLAGDQSYNEQFF

j_gene: TRBJ2-1
d_gene: -
abundance: -
v_gene: TRBV18
CDR3nt: TGTGCCAGCTCACCCCGGGACGGAAACAATGAGCAGTTCTTC
CDR3aa: CASSPRDGNNEQFF

j_gene: TRBJ2-4
d_gene: -
abundance: -
v_gene: TRBV18
CDR3nt: TGTGCCAGCTCACCACTCGGGACAGCCAAAAACATTCAGTACTTC
CDR3aa: CASSPLGTAKNIQYF

j_gene: TRBJ2-6
d_gene: -
abundance: few
v_gene: TRBV11-2
CDR3nt: TGTGCCAGCAGCTTAAGACTAAGGAGCTCTGGGGCCAACGTCCTGACTTTC
CDR3aa: CASSLRLRSSGANVLTF

j_gene: TRBJ2-7
d_gene: -
abundance: -
v_gene: TRBV10-2
CDR3nt: TGCGCCAGCAGTCCCGACAGAATGAGTTACGAGCAGTACTTC
CDR3aa: CASSPDRMSYEQYF

j_gene: TRBJ2-2
d_gene: -
abundance: -
v_gene: TRBV14
CDR3nt: TGTGCCAGCAGCCCGGCCAGGGCCGGGGAGCTGTTTTTT
CDR3aa: CASSPARAGELFF

j_gene: TRBJ1-5
d_gene: TRBD1
abundance: many
v_gene: TRBV9
CDR3nt: TGTGCCAGCAGCCGGACAGGGGATAGCAATCAGCCCCAGCATTTT
CDR3aa: CASSRTGDSNQPQHF

j_gene: TRBJ2-7
d_gene: -
abundance: -
v_gene: TRBV29-1
CDR3nt: TGCAGCGTTGGATCGGGCGAGGGGTCCGAGCAGTACTTC
CDR3aa: CSVGSGEGSEQYF

j_gene: TRBJ1-2
d_gene: -
abundance: few
v_gene: TRBV10-3
CDR3nt: TGTGCCACCCAACGGGGGGCTAGTGCTAACTATGGCTACACCTTC
CDR3aa: CATQRGASANYGYTF

j_gene: TRBJ1-1
d_gene: -
abundance: -
v_gene: TRBV7-3
CDR3nt: TGTGCCAGCAGCGTGTTAGTGAACACTGAAGCTTTCTTT
CDR3aa: CASSVLVNTEAFF

j_gene: TRBJ2-3
d_gene: TRBD2
abundance: many
v_gene: TRBV20-1
CDR3nt: TGCAGTGCTAGAGAGGAGCGGGGGTGGACAGATACGCAGTATTTT
CDR3aa: CSAREERGWTDTQYF

j_gene: TRBJ1-3
d_gene: -
abundance: -
v_gene: TRBV21-1
CDR3nt: TGTGCCAGCAGCGCGTCCACAGCCCGCGAGTCTGGAAACACCATATATTTT
CDR3aa: CASSASTARESGNTIYF

j_gene: TRBJ2-7
d_gene: -
abundance: -
v_gene: TRBV14
CDR3nt: TGTGCCAGCAGCCAAGACAACGAGCAGTACTTC
CDR3aa: CASSQDNEQYF

j_gene: TRBJ2-2
d_gene: -
abundance: many
v_gene: TRBV9
CDR3nt: TGTGCCAGCAGCGCCGCCGCGTTCACCGGGGAGCTGTTTTTT
CDR3aa: CASSAAAFTGELFF

j_gene: TRBJ2-2
d_gene: TRBD2
abundance: few
v_gene: TRBV10-3
CDR3nt: TGTGCCATCCCCCTAGGACTAGCGGGGGGGCCACAAGTATTCACCGGGGAGCTGTTTTTT
CDR3aa: CAIPLGLAGGPQVFTGELFF

j_gene: TRBJ2-7
d_gene: TRBD1
abundance: few
v_gene: TRBV29-1
CDR3nt: TGCAGCGTTGGCCCCACAGGGGGCTCCTACGAGCAGTACTTC
CDR3aa: CSVGPTGGSYEQYF

j_gene: TRBJ2-3
d_gene: -
abundance: few
v_gene: TRBV11-2
CDR3nt: TGTGCCAGCAGCTTAGCGGTGGGGCACGGCGGCTCCACAGATACGCAGTATTTT
CDR3aa: CASSLAVGHGGSTDTQYF

j_gene: TRBJ2-1
d_gene: -
abundance: few
v_gene: TRBV20-1
CDR3nt: TGCAGTGCTAGAGACCCCCGGGGGCTGAATGAGCAGTTCTTC
CDR3aa: CSARDPRGLNEQFF

j_gene: TRBJ1-2
d_gene: -
abundance: few
v_gene: TRBV20-1
CDR3nt: TGCAGTGCCTTAGAGGGGGATGACTATGGCTACACCTTC
CDR3aa: CSALEGDDYGYTF

j_gene: TRBJ2-3
d_gene: TRBD2
abundance: -
v_gene: TRBV7-3
CDR3nt: TGTGCCAGCAGCGCGACTAGCGGGAGCGATACGCAGTATTTT
CDR3aa: CASSATSGSDTQYF

j_gene: TRBJ2-7
d_gene: TRBD2
abundance: few
v_gene: TRBV6-2/TRBV6-3
CDR3nt: TGTGCCAGCAGTGATCCGGCTAGCGGGATTGAGCAGTACTTC
CDR3aa: CASSDPASGIEQYF

j_gene: TRBJ1-5
d_gene: -
abundance: -
v_gene: TRBV10-3
CDR3nt: TGTGCCATCAGTGAGTCTGGTGGGGTTAATCAGCCCCAGCATTTT
CDR3aa: CAISESGGVNQPQHF

j_gene: TRBJ2-7
d_gene: TRBD1
abundance: once
v_gene: TRBV7-8
CDR3nt: TGTGCCAGCAGCCTTTTGACAGGGTACCACGAGCAGTACTTC
CDR3aa: CASSLLTGYHEQYF

j_gene: TRBJ1-4
d_gene: TRBD1
abundance: -
v_gene: TRBV30
CDR3nt: TGTGCCTGGAGCACAGGGGGCATAGAAAAACTGTTTTTT
CDR3aa: CAWSTGGIEKLFF

j_gene: TRBJ2-1
d_gene: -
abundance: few
v_gene: TRBV24-1
CDR3nt: TGTGCCACCAGTGACCCGGGGGGGACAGCCTACAATGAGCAGTTCTTC
CDR3aa: CATSDPGGTAYNEQFF

j_gene: TRBJ2-3
d_gene: -
abundance: -
v_gene: TRBV11-2
CDR3nt: TGTGCCAGCAGCTTAGATGGCCCTGACCTCACAGATACGCAGTATTTT
CDR3aa: CASSLDGPDLTDTQYF

j_gene: TRBJ1-3
d_gene: -
abundance: few
v_gene: TRBV4-1
CDR3nt: TGCGCCAGCAGCCAATCCCTCATCGGGGAGAGGCGAAACACCATATATTTT
CDR3aa: CASSQSLIGERRNTIYF

j_gene: TRBJ2-7
d_gene: TRBD2
abundance: few
v_gene: TRBV27
CDR3nt: TGTGCCAGCAGTTCCGGGACTAACTCCGAGCAGTACTTC
CDR3aa: CASSSGTNSEQYF

j_gene: TRBJ1-1
d_gene: TRBD1
abundance: -
v_gene: TRBV3-1
CDR3nt: TGTGCCAGCAGCCAACACCTACAGGGGGCGGCAGCTTTCTTT
CDR3aa: CASSQHLQGAAAFF

j_gene: TRBJ1-5
d_gene: -
abundance: many
v_gene: TRBV5-1
CDR3nt: TGCGCCAGCAGCTTGGGGGACGGGAGCAATCAGCCCCAGCATTTT
CDR3aa: CASSLGDGSNQPQHF

j_gene: TRBJ2-3
d_gene: -
abundance: many
v_gene: TRBV20-1
CDR3nt: TGCAGTGCTAGATTGCCGAAGGAAGGTAGAGATACGCAGTATTTT
CDR3aa: CSARLPKEGRDTQYF

j_gene: TRBJ2-3
d_gene: -
abundance: many
v_gene: TRBV7-2
CDR3nt: TGTGCCAGCAGCTTGGGGTGGACAGATACGCAGTATTTT
CDR3aa: CASSLGWTDTQYF

j_gene: TRBJ1-2
d_gene: TRBD1
abundance: few
v_gene: TRBV20-1
CDR3nt: TGCAGTGCTAGAGCTTACAGGGGATTGGATGGCTACACCTTC
CDR3aa: CSARAYRGLDGYTF

j_gene: TRBJ2-3
d_gene: TRBD2
abundance: -
v_gene: TRBV24-1
CDR3nt: TGTGCCACCAGTGGTCCTACGACTAGCGGAAGCACAGATACGCAGTATTTT
CDR3aa: CATSGPTTSGSTDTQYF

j_gene: TRBJ1-3
d_gene: -
abundance: many
v_gene: TRBV3-1
CDR3nt: TGTGCCAGCAGCCGGAGTAGGAGCTCTGGAAACACCATATATTTT
CDR3aa: CASSRSRSSGNTIYF

j_gene: TRBJ2-7
d_gene: -
abundance: many
v_gene: TRBV11-1
CDR3nt: TGTGCCAGCAGCTTAAGTCAGGGAACCTACGAGCAGTACTTC
CDR3aa: CASSLSQGTYEQYF

j_gene: TRBJ2-7
d_gene: -
abundance: many
v_gene: TRBV30
CDR3nt: TGTGCCTGGAGTTCGGGCCCCGAGCAGTACTTC
CDR3aa: CAWSSGPEQYF

j_gene: TRBJ1-1
d_gene: TRBD1
abundance: few
v_gene: TRBV7-9
CDR3nt: TGTGCCAGCAGCTTAGACAGGGGAGGGAAAGCTTTCTTT
CDR3aa: CASSLDRGGKAFF

j_gene: TRBJ1-1
d_gene: -
abundance: few
v_gene: TRBV11-2
CDR3nt: TGTGCCAGCAGCTCTAGGGCAGGGCGTGTGAACACTGAAGCTTTCTTT
CDR3aa: CASSSRAGRVNTEAFF